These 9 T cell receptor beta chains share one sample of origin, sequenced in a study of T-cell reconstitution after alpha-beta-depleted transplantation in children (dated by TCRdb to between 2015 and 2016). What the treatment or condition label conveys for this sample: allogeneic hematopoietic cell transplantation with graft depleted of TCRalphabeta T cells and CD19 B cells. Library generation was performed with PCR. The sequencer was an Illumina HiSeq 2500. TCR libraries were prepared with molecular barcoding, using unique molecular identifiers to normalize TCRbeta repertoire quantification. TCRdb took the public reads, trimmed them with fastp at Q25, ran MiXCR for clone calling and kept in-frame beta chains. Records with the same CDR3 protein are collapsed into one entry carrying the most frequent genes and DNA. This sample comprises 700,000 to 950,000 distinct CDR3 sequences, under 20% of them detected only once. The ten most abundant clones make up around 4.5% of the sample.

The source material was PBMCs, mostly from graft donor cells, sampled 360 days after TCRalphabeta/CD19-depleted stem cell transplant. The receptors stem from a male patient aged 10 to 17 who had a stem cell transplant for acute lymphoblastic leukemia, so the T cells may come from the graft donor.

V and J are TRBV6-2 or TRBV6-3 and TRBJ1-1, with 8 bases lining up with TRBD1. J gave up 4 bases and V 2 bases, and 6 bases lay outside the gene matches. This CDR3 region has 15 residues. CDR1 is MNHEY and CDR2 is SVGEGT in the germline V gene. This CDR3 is CASSYLGQGVTEAFF. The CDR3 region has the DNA TGTGCCAGCAGTTACCTCGGACAGGGTGTCACTGAAGCTTTCTTT.

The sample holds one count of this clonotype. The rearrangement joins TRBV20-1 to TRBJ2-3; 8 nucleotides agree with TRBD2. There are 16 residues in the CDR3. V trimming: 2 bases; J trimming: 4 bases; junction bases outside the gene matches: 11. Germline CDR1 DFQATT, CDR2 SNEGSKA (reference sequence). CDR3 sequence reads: CSARTWGGRSPDTQYF. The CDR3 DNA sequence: TGCAGTGCTAGAACCTGGGGCGGGAGGTCCCCAGATACGCAGTATTTT.

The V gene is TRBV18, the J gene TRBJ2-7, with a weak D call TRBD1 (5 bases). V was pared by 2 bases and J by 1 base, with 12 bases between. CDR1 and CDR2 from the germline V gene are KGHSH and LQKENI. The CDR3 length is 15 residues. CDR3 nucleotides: TGTGCCAGCTCACCAGGGCCAGGACAATCCTACGAGCAGTACTTC. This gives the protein CASSPGPGQSYEQYF.

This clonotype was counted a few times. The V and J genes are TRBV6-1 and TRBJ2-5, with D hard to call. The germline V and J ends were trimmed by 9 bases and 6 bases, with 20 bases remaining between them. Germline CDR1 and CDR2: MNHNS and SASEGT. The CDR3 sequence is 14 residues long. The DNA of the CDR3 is TGTGCCAGTCGAACTGATACCGGTTATAAGACCCAGTACTTC. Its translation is CASRTDTGYKTQYF.

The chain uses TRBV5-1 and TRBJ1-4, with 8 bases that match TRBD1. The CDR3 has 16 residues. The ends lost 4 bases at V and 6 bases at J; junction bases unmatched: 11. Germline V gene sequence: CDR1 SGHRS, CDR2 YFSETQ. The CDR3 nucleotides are TGCGCCAGCAGCATAACGACAGGGGCTCCGGATGAAAAACTGTTTTTT. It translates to CASSITTGAPDEKLFF.

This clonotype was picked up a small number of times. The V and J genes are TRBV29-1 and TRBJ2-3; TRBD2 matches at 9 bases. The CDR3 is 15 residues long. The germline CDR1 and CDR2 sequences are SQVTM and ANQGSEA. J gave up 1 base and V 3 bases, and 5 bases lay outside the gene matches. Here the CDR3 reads CSVDSGRQGTDTQYF. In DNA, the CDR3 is TGCAGCGTTGATAGCGGGAGACAGGGCACAGATACGCAGTATTTT.

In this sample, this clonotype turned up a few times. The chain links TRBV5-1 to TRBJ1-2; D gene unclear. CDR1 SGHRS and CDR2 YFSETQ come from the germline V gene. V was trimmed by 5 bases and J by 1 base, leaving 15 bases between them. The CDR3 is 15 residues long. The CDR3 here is CASRLFFQVNYGYTF. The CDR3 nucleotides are TGCGCCAGCAGGCTCTTCTTTCAGGTTAACTATGGCTACACCTTC. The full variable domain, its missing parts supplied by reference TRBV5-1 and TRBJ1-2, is KAGVTQTPRYLIKTRGQQVTLSCSPISGHRSVSWYQQTPGQGLQFLFEYFSETQRNKGNFPGRFSGRQFSNSRSEMNVSTLELGDSALYLCASRLFFQVNYGYTFGSGTRLTVV.

The CDR3 DNA follows: TGCAGTGCTCAAGACTCTACAGTTCTGAACACCGGGGAGCTGTTTTTT. This codes for CSAQDSTVLNTGELFF. The rearrangement joins TRBV20-1 to TRBJ2-2; D uncertain. Per germline, CDR1 DFQATT and CDR2 SNEGSKA (reference sequence). The V and J ends lost 5 bases and 1 base respectively, with 17 bases between them. This CDR3 has 16 residues.

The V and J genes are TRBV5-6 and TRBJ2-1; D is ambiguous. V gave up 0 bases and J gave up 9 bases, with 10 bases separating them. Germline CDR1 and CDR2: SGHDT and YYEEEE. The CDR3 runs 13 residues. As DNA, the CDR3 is TGTGCCAGCAGCTTGGCTGCTAGACCTGAGCAGTTCTTC. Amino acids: CASSLAARPEQFF.